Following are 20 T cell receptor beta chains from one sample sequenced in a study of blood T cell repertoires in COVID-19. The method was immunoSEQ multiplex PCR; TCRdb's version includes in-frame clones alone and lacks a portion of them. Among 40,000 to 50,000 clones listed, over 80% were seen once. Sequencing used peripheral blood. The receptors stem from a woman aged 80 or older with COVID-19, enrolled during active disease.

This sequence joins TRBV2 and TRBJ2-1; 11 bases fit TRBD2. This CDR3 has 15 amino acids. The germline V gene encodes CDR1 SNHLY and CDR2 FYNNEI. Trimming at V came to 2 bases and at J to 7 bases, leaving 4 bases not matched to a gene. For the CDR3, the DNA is TGTGCCAGCAGTGAAACCGGGACTAGCGGAAATGAGCAGTTCTTC. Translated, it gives CASSETGTSGNEQFF.

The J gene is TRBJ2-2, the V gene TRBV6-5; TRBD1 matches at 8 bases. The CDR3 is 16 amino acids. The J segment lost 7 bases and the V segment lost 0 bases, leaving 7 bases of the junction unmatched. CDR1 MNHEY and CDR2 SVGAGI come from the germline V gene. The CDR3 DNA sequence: TGTGCCAGCAGTTACTCCGGGACAGGATGGGTCGGGGAGCTGTTTTTT. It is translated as CASSYSGTGWVGELFF.

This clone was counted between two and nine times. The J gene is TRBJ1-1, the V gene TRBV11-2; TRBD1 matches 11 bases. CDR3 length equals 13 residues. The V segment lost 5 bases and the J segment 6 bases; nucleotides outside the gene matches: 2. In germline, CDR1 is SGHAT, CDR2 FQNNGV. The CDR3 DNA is TGTGCCAGCAGCCTGGACAGGGGGCCTGAAGCTTTCTTT. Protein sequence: CASSLDRGPEAFF. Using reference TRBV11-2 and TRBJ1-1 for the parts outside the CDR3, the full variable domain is EAGVAQSPRYKIIEKRQSVAFWCNPISGHATLYWYQQILGQGPKLLIQFQNNGVVDDSQLPKDRFSAERLKGVDSTLKIQPAKLEDSAVYLCASSLDRGPEAFFGQGTRLTVV.

The CDR3 sequence is CATSRDWASGTYEQYF. In nucleotides, the CDR3 is TGTGCCACCAGCAGAGATTGGGCTAGCGGTACCTACGAGCAGTACTTC. The chain employs TRBV15 and TRBJ2-7, with 7 bases matching TRBD2. The CDR3 has 16 residues. The germline V gene has CDR1 LNHNV and CDR2 YYDKDF (reference sequence). V dropped 0 bases and J dropped 2; count of bases not matched to a gene: 7.

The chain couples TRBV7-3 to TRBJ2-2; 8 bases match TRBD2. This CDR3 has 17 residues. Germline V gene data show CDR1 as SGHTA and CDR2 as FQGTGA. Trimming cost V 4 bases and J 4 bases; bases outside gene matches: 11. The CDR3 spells CASSSAGGGLSTGELFF. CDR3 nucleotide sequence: TGTGCCAGCAGCTCGGCGGGCGGGGGGCTGAGCACCGGGGAGCTGTTTTTT.

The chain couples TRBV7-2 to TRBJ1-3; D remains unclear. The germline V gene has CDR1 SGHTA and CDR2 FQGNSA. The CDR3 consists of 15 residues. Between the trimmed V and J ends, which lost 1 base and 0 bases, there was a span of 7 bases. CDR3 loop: CASSLGFSSGNTIYF. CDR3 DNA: TGTGCCAGCAGCTTAGGGTTTAGCTCTGGAAACACCATATATTTT.

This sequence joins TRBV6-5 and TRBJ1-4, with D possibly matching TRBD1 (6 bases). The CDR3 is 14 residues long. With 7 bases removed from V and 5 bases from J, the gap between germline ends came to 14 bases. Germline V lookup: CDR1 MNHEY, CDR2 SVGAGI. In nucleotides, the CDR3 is TGTGCCAGCACAGCGGCAGGGGCGAATGAAAAACTGTTTTTT. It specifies CASTAAGANEKLFF.

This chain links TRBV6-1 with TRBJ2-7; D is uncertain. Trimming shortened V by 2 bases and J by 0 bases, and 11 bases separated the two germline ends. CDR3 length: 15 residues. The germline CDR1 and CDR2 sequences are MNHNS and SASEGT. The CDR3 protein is CASSEKFWSSYEQYF. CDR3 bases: TGTGCCAGCAGTGAAAAGTTTTGGAGCTCCTACGAGCAGTACTTC.

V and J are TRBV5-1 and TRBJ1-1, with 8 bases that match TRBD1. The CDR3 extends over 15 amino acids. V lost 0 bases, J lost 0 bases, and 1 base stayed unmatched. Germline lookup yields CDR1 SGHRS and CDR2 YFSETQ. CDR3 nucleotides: TGCGCCAGCAGCTTGGCCAGGGGGCTGAACACTGAAGCTTTCTTT. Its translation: CASSLARGLNTEAFF.

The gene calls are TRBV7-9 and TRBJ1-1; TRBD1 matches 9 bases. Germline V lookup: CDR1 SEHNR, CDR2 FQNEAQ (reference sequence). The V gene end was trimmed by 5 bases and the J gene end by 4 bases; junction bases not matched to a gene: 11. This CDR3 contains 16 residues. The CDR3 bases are TGTGCCAGCAGCACCCTCCGGGACAGGGAGGGCACTGAAGCTTTCTTT. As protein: CASSTLRDREGTEAFF. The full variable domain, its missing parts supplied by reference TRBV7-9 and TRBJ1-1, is DTGVSQNPRHKITKRGQNVTFRCDPISEHNRLYWYRQTLGQGPEFLTYFQNEAQLEKSRLLSDRFSAERPKGSFSTLEIQRTEQGDSAMYLCASSTLRDREGTEAFFGQGTRLTVV.

CDR3 sequence: CASSRTGIMNTEAFF. The DNA for the CDR3 is TGCGCCAGTTCCAGGACAGGAATCATGAACACTGAAGCTTTCTTT. V gene TRBV5-1 combines with J gene TRBJ1-1; TRBD1 agrees at 7 bases. The CDR3 has 15 amino acids. Losses at the gene ends were 8 bases for V and 0 bases for J; bases not matched to a gene: 10. From germline, CDR1 is SGHRS and CDR2 YFSETQ. Full variable domain (outside the CDR3, taken from reference TRBV5-1 and TRBJ1-1): KAGVTQTPRYLIKTRGQQVTLSCSPISGHRSVSWYQQTPGQGLQFLFEYFSETQRNKGNFPGRFSGRQFSNSRSEMNVSTLELGDSALYLCASSRTGIMNTEAFFGQGTRLTVV.

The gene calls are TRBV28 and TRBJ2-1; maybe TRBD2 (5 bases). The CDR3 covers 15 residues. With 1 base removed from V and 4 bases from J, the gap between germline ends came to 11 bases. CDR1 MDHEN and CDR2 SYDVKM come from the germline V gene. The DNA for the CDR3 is TGTGCCAGCAGTTTATCGGGGTACAATTACAATGAGCAGTTCTTC. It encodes CASSLSGYNYNEQFF.

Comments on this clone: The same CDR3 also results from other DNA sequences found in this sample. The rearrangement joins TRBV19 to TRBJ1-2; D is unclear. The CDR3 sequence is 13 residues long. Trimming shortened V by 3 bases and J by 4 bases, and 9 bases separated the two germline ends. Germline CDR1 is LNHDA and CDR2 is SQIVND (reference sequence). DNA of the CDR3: TGTGCCAGTAGTATTGGTCAGGCCTATGGCTACACCTTC. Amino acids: CASSIGQAYGYTF.

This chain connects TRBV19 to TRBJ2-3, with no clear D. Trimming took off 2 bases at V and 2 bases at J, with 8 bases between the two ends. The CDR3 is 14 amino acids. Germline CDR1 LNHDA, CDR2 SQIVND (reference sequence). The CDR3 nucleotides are TGTGCCAGTAGTATAATCCAGGCCACAGATACGCAGTATTTT. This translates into CASSIIQATDTQYF.

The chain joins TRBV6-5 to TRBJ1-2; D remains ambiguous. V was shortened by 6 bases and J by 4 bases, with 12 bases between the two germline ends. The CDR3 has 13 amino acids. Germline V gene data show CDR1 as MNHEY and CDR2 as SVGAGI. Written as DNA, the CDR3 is TGTGCCAGCAGAATAAGTGAACTCTATGGCTACACCTTC. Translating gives CASRISELYGYTF.

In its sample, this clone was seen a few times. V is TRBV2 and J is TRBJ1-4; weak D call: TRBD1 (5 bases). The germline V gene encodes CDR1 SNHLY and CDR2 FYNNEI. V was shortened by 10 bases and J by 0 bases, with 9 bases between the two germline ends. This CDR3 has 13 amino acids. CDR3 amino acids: CAMTVATNEKLFF. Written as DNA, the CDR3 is TGTGCCATGACAGTAGCAACTAATGAAAAACTGTTTTTT. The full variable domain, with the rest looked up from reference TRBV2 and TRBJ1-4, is EPEVTQTPSHQVTQMGQEVILRCVPISNHLYFYWYRQILGQKVEFLVSFYNNEISEKSEIFDDQFSVERPDGSNFTLKIRSTKLEDSAMYFCAMTVATNEKLFFGSGTQLSVL.

Written as DNA, the CDR3 is TGTGCCAGCAGCTTAGATGGGCAGTCTAACTATGGCTACACCTTC. Translated, it gives CASSLDGQSNYGYTF. The chain joins TRBV7-9 to TRBJ1-2; D is unclear. CDR1 SEHNR and CDR2 FQNEAQ come from the germline V gene (reference sequence). The V gene lost 1 base and the J gene lost 0 bases, with 9 bases spanning the gap. The CDR3 covers 15 residues.

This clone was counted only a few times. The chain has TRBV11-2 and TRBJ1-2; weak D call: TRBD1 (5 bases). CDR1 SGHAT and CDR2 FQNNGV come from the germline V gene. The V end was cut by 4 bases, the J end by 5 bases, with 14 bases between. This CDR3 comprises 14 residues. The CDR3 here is CASSWVRVLYGYTF. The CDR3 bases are TGTGCCAGCAGCTGGGTCAGGGTTCTTTATGGCTACACCTTC.

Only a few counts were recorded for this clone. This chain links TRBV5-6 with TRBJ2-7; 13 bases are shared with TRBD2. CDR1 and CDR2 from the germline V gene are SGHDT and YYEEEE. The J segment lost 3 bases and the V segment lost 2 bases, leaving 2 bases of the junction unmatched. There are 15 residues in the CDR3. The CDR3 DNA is TGTGCCAGCAGCTTTGGACTAGCGGGGGACTACGAGCAGTACTTC. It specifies CASSFGLAGDYEQYF.

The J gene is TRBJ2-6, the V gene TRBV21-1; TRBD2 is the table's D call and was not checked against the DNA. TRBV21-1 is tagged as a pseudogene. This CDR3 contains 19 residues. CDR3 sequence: CASNTPRGVSVSGANVLTF. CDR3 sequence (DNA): TGTGCCAGCAACACGCCCCGGGGAGTTTCGGTATCTGGGGCCAACGTCCTGACTTTC.